This T cell receptor (beta chain) emerged from a study of blood T cell repertoires in COVID-19. Only in-frame clones appear in the TCRdb table, and some are missing; sequencing was by immunoSEQ multiplex PCR. The sample gives 250,000 to 300,000 clones, 85% to 90% of which show up once; less than 4% is in the top ten. This clone was detected only a few times. Trimming removed 5 bases from V and 0 bases from J, with 11 bases in between. This CDR3 spans 16 amino acids. Germline CDR1 reads MNHEY; CDR2 reads SVGEGT. Sequenced sample: peripheral blood. This receptor was identified in a man between 18 and 29 years old with active or convalescent COVID-19. The chain combines TRBV6-2 or TRBV6-3 with TRBJ1-6; D gene uncertain. The CDR3 DNA follows: TGTGCCAGCAGTCGGTTGGGGAGCTCCTATAATTCACCCCTCCACTTT. Encoded protein: CASSRLGSSYNSPLHF.